The 10 T cell receptor beta chains below come from one sample, sequenced in a study of shared clonotypes between healthy human individuals. Profiling relied on immunoSEQ multiplex PCR, and the TCRdb table lists in-frame clones only, not all of them. The data show some 1,100,000 clones, about 80% seen once. Sequencing was carried out using memory CD4+ T cells from PBMCs. The subset was: CD45RA-negative fraction. These receptors came from a man aged 18 to 29 in good health. Some clones in this sample may be carry-over from other donors' samples.

This clone has a handful of counts. The rearrangement links TRBV10-2 to TRBJ1-4, with a weak D call TRBD1 (6 bases). The CDR3 loop spans 15 amino acids. CDR1 is WSHSY, CDR2 SAAADI, per germline. The V gene lost 6 bases and the J gene lost 0 bases, with 11 bases spanning the gap. The CDR3 bases are TGCGCCAGCAGGGGAACAGGGACAACTAATGAAAAACTGTTTTTT. It translates to CASRGTGTTNEKLFF.

V gene TRBV5-1 combines with J gene TRBJ2-1; D is possibly TRBD2 (6 bases). Germline values: CDR1 SGHRS, CDR2 YFSETQ. The CDR3 contains 15 residues. V dropped 0 bases and J dropped 11 bases, with 18 bases sitting between them. This chain's CDR3 is CASSLDTGTQIQQFF. The DNA of the CDR3 is TGCGCCAGCAGCTTGGACACCGGGACTCAGATACAGCAGTTCTTC.

This clone was seen only a few times. The same CDR3 arises from other DNA sequences in this sample as well. The rearrangement joins TRBV9 to TRBJ1-1; TRBD1 aligns across 7 bases. The germline CDR1 and CDR2 sequences are SGDLS and YYNGEE. The trim removed 4 bases at V and 0 bases at J, leaving 6 bases unmatched. The CDR3 totals 15 residues. The CDR3: CASSPQQGMNTEAFF. DNA of the CDR3: TGTGCCAGCAGCCCTCAACAGGGGATGAACACTGAAGCTTTCTTT.

The chain is built from TRBV30 and TRBJ2-3, with 8 nucleotides matching TRBD2. The CDR3 is made up of 16 amino acids. Germline CDR1 GTSNPN, CDR2 SVGIG (reference sequence). V was pared by 2 bases and J by 4 bases, with 11 bases of the junction left unmatched. The CDR3 DNA follows: TGTGCCTGGAGTTTTTTTGGACTAGCAATTGCAGATACGCAGTATTTT. It specifies CAWSFFGLAIADTQYF.

The V gene is TRBV7-2, the J gene TRBJ2-7, with D possibly called TRBD1 or TRBD2 (5 bases each). Trimming cost V 2 bases and J 6 bases, with 23 bases left between them. Germline values: CDR1 SGHTA, CDR2 FQGNSA. The CDR3 has 17 residues. The CDR3 DNA sequence: TGTGCCAGCAGCTTAAATCAGGTGGGGCTCGGGACGGGCGAGCAGTACTTC. Protein product: CASSLNQVGLGTGEQYF.

The J gene is TRBJ1-3, the V gene TRBV28; D may be TRBD1 (5 bases). Germline values: CDR1 MDHEN, CDR2 SYDVKM. Trimming cost V 4 bases and J 0 bases, with 13 bases left between them. The CDR3 consists of 16 residues. CDR3: CASSSGTFVSGNTIYF. CDR3 nucleotides: TGTGCCAGCAGTTCCGGGACTTTTGTCTCTGGAAACACCATATATTTT.

The chain is built from TRBV5-1 and TRBJ2-1; TRBD2 matches at 7 bases. Germline V gene data show CDR1 as SGHRS and CDR2 as YFSETQ. With V trimmed by 4 bases and J by 3 bases, 4 bases remained unmatched. This CDR3 region has 14 residues. CDR3 loop: CASSRSGNYNEQFF. CDR3 bases: TGCGCCAGCAGCCGGAGCGGGAACTACAATGAGCAGTTCTTC. Looking up the rest from reference TRBV5-1 and TRBJ2-1 gives the full variable domain: KAGVTQTPRYLIKTRGQQVTLSCSPISGHRSVSWYQQTPGQGLQFLFEYFSETQRNKGNFPGRFSGRQFSNSRSEMNVSTLELGDSALYLCASSRSGNYNEQFFGPGTRLTVL.

This chain links TRBV25-1 with TRBJ2-3, with 8 positions matching TRBD1. The J segment lost 3 bases and the V segment lost 6 bases, leaving 2 bases of the junction unmatched. The CDR3 has 13 amino acids. The germline CDR1 and CDR2 sequences are MGHDK and SYGVNS. CDR3 sequence: CASRRTGTDTQYF. In DNA form, the CDR3 reads TGTGCCAGCAGGCGGACAGGGACAGATACGCAGTATTTT.

The rearrangement links TRBV19 to TRBJ1-2, with D possibly TRBD1 on 6 matching bases. CDR3 size: 17 residues. The V end was cut by 3 bases, the J end by 4 bases, with 21 bases between. Germline-derived CDR1 and CDR2 are LNHDA and SQIVND (reference sequence). DNA for the CDR3: TGTGCCAGTAGTATGAAGAGGGCGACAGACAGGTCCTATGGCTACACCTTC. The encoded protein is CASSMKRATDRSYGYTF.

This clone is a singleton in its sample. The rearrangement uses TRBV7-3 and TRBJ2-7; TRBD2 aligns across 13 bases. Germline trimming cut 5 bases from V and 4 bases from J; bases unmatched to any gene: 8. CDR1 and CDR2 (germline): SGHTA, FQGTGA. The CDR3 has 16 amino acids. The CDR3, as DNA: TGTGCCAGCAGCCTGGGGACTAGCGGGACCACTTACGAGCAGTACTTC. It specifies CASSLGTSGTTYEQYF.